The present TCR beta chain was sequenced within a study of T cell repertoires in ileal Crohn's disease. Whole-study results and caveats: Clonal expansions were more frequent in active smokers than non-smokers at surgery.

TCRdb keeps only in-frame clones here, not all; method: immunoSEQ multiplex PCR. Altogether around 17,000 clones are present, around 88% being singletons, with the ten largest covering roughly 5.5%. With regard to this clone: Its antigen is as yet unknown.

The germline V gene has CDR1 MGHDK and CDR2 SYGVNS. This CDR3 contains 16 residues. Between the trimmed V and J ends, which lost 6 bases and 2 bases, there was a span of 20 bases. V gene TRBV25-1 combines with J gene TRBJ2-7; unclear D gene. The origin of this receptor is an adult with Crohn's disease. The sample consisted of ileal tissue. The CDR3 DNA sequence: TGTGCCAGCAGCCCCGAGCTTGAGCGCCCGGCCTACGAGCAGTACTTC. This gives the protein CASSPELERPAYEQYF.